These 17 T cell receptor beta chains came from one sample sequenced in a study of blood T cell repertoires in COVID-19. Here immunoSEQ multiplex PCR was the method, and the copy in TCRdb shows in-frame clones only, minus some. This sample carries about 200,000 clones, 65% to 85% of them seen once, and the ten largest clones take over 9.5%. Sequenced sample: peripheral blood. The receptors here all came from a woman of 80 years or more with acute or convalescent COVID-19.

The chain is built from TRBV6-5 and TRBJ1-5, with TRBD1 matching over 7 bases. The CDR3 is 14 residues long. Germline CDR1 and CDR2: MNHEY and SVGAGI. With 8 bases clipped from V and 2 bases from J, the junction kept 6 bases outside the gene matches. The chain's CDR3 is CASREGAGNQPQHF. Here the CDR3 DNA reads TGTGCCAGCCGAGAGGGGGCTGGCAATCAGCCCCAGCATTTT.

This chain joins TRBV28 and TRBJ1-2; D is possibly TRBD1 (5 bases). The CDR3 is made up of 14 amino acids. The V gene's germline CDR1 is MDHEN and CDR2 SYDVKM. Trimming took 3 bases from V and 3 from J, leaving 11 bases between them. The CDR3 loop is CASSLIREHYGYTF. As DNA, the CDR3 is TGTGCCAGCAGTTTGATCAGGGAACACTATGGCTACACCTTC.

This CDR3 is CASSRGQYNSPLHF. The CDR3 DNA sequence: TGTGCCAGCAGCCGGGGACAGTATAATTCACCCCTCCACTTT. The V gene is TRBV14, the J gene TRBJ1-6; 7 bases line up with TRBD1. Germline V gives CDR1 SGHDN, CDR2 FVKESK. V trimming: 4 bases; J trimming: 4 bases; junction bases outside the gene matches: 1. This CDR3 contains 14 residues.

V and J are TRBV3-1 (or the pseudogene TRBV3-2) and TRBJ2-4; a possible D gene is TRBD2 (7 bases). Looked up from germline, CDR1 is LGHDT and CDR2 is YNNKEL (reference sequence). Deletions cut 0 bases from V and 5 bases from J, with 11 bases between. The CDR3 runs to 15 residues. The CDR3 DNA sequence: TGTGCCAGCAGCCAAGACGGGGGGCCCGAAAACATTCAGTACTTC. It specifies CASSQDGGPENIQYF.

The genes are TRBV4-1 and TRBJ1-2; no clear D gene. Trimming shortened V by 1 base and J by 2 bases, and 11 bases separated the two germline ends. CDR3 length: 15 residues. Germline loops: CDR1 MGHRA, CDR2 YSYEKL. The CDR3 sequence: CASSQGRAANYGYTF. The DNA for the CDR3 is TGCGCCAGCAGCCAAGGTCGCGCGGCAAACTATGGCTACACCTTC.

The chain combines TRBV2 with TRBJ1-5; 8 positions match TRBD1. V was clipped by 9 bases and J by 3 bases; unmatched bases: 13. CDR1 is SNHLY, CDR2 FYNNEI, per germline. The length of the CDR3 is 16 residues. CDR3 nucleotides: TGTGCCAGTGACCTAGACGGACAGGGCTCCAATCAGCCCCAGCATTTT. As protein: CASDLDGQGSNQPQHF. Full variable domain (remainder filled in from reference TRBV2 and TRBJ1-5): EPEVTQTPSHQVTQMGQEVILRCVPISNHLYFYWYRQILGQKVEFLVSFYNNEISEKSEIFDDQFSVERPDGSNFTLKIRSTKLEDSAMYFCASDLDGQGSNQPQHFGDGTRLSIL.

This clone is a singleton in its sample. This chain joins TRBV19 and TRBJ1-6; 10 nucleotides line up with TRBD1. V lost 5 bases and J lost 7; bases outside the gene matches: 5. CDR1 and CDR2 (germline): LNHDA, SQIVND (reference sequence). The CDR3 sequence is 15 residues long. CDR3 sequence: CASSFGQGDNSPLHF. The DNA for the CDR3 is TGTGCCAGTAGTTTCGGACAGGGGGACAATTCACCCCTCCACTTT.

The gene calls are TRBV2 and TRBJ1-5; D remains unclear. Per the germline V gene, CDR1 is SNHLY and CDR2 is FYNNEI. V dropped 6 bases and J dropped 0 bases, with 12 bases sitting between them. CDR3 length: 15 amino acids. CDR3 amino acids: CASRTDTYSNQPQHF. Written as DNA, the CDR3 is TGTGCCAGCAGGACCGACACTTATAGCAATCAGCCCCAGCATTTT.

The V gene is TRBV7-6, the J gene TRBJ2-3, with 9 bases lining up with TRBD1. This CDR3 region has 16 residues. Germline assignment: CDR1 SGHVS and CDR2 FNYEAQ. V lost 6 bases, J lost 2 bases, and 9 bases stayed unmatched. CDR3 DNA sequence: TGTGCCAGCAGACCGGACAGGGGCGGAATCACAGATACGCAGTATTTT. Translated: CASRPDRGGITDTQYF. Full variable domain (remainder filled in from reference TRBV7-6 and TRBJ2-3): GAGVSQSPRYKVTKRGQDVALRCDPISGHVSLYWYRQALGQGPEFLTYFNYEAQQDKSGLPNDRFSAERPEGSISTLTIQRTEQRDSAMYRCASRPDRGGITDTQYFGPGTRLTVL.

The V gene is TRBV5-3, the J gene TRBJ2-7; no firm D call. TRBV5-3 has ORF status, its function being uncertain. V was clipped by 8 bases and J by 6 bases, with 9 bases between them. The CDR3 runs to 10 residues. The CDR3 DNA follows: TGTGCCAGCTCTAACTTCGAGCAGTACTTC. Encoded protein: CASSNFEQYF.

The count of this clone is one. The chain joins TRBV15 to TRBJ1-2; 7 bases are shared with TRBD1. CDR1 is LNHNV, CDR2 YYDKDF, per germline (reference sequence). This CDR3 comprises 15 residues. J gave up 2 bases and V 6 bases, and 9 bases lay outside the gene matches. CDR3 nucleotides: TGTGCCACCAGAACAGGGGATGACTTGAACTATGGCTACACCTTC. Encoded protein: CATRTGDDLNYGYTF.

This chain uses TRBV27 with TRBJ1-3; weak D call: TRBD1 (5 bases). Germline CDR1 MNHEY, CDR2 SMNVEV (reference sequence). V was cut by 5 bases and J by 2 bases, with 10 bases left in between. The CDR3 length is 14 residues. CDR3 sequence: CASSTRVPGNTIYF. The CDR3 nucleotides read TGTGCCAGCAGTACCAGGGTCCCTGGAAACACCATATATTTT.

The chain combines TRBV30 with TRBJ1-5; TRBD1 is a possible D gene (6 bases). The V gene lost 3 bases and the J gene lost 9 bases, with 18 bases spanning the gap. The CDR3 is 14 amino acids. Germline CDR1 GTSNPN, CDR2 SVGIG (reference sequence). CDR3 in DNA: TGTGCCTGGAGCCTGGGGGGGGCTGAAAGGCCCCAGCATTTT. Its protein product is CAWSLGGAERPQHF.

This sequence joins TRBV6-1 and TRBJ1-2; the D gene is possibly TRBD1 (6 bases). From germline, CDR1 is MNHNS and CDR2 SASEGT. Between the trimmed V and J ends, which lost 1 base and 4 bases, there was a span of 13 bases. This CDR3 is built from 15 residues. The CDR3 DNA reads TGTGCCAGCAGTGAAGACAGGGCCGACTTCTATGGCTACACCTTC. Amino acids: CASSEDRADFYGYTF.

V and J are TRBV18 and TRBJ1-5; D is possibly TRBD1 (5 bases). Trimming took off 3 bases at V and 2 bases at J, with 11 bases between the two ends. Germline V gene lookup returns CDR1 KGHSH and CDR2 LQKENI. The length of the CDR3 is 15 residues. CDR3: CASSPTAMGNQPQHF. CDR3 bases: TGTGCCAGCTCACCGACAGCTATGGGCAATCAGCCCCAGCATTTT. The full variable domain, with the rest looked up from reference TRBV18 and TRBJ1-5, is NAGVMQNPRHLVRRRGQEARLRCSPMKGHSHVYWYRQLPEEGLKFMVYLQKENIIDESGMPKERFSAEFPKEGPSILRIQQVVRGDSAAYFCASSPTAMGNQPQHFGDGTRLSIL.

V gene TRBV19 combines with J gene TRBJ1-2; 8 bases fit TRBD1. The CDR3 has 16 amino acids. V lost 4 bases and J lost 1; bases outside the gene matches: 8. Germline V gene data show CDR1 as LNHDA and CDR2 as SQIVND (reference sequence). The chain's CDR3 is CASSNGQGVGNYGYTF. The CDR3 DNA sequence: TGTGCCAGTAGTAACGGACAGGGAGTAGGTAACTATGGCTACACCTTC.

The chain links TRBV6-6 to TRBJ1-1, with 8 bases aligning to TRBD1. The CDR3 consists of 15 residues. The germline V gene has CDR1 MNHNY and CDR2 SVGAGI (reference sequence). Losses at the gene ends were 5 bases for V and 1 base for J; bases not matched to a gene: 6. CDR3 sequence reads: CASSRTGTGNTEAFF. CDR3 sequence (DNA): TGTGCCAGCAGTCGAACCGGGACAGGGAACACTGAAGCTTTCTTT.